This is a list of T cell receptor beta chains from one sample in a study of control samples from healthy donors and cancer patients. Method: immunoSEQ multiplex PCR; TCRdb's copy keeps in-frame clones and lacks some. The sample shows approximately 210,000 clones, approximately 91% of them seen only once. Sample: blood. These receptors originate from a young man in good health. Each CDR3 is given with its conserved first and last residue. Fields, in order: J gene, clone size, D gene, V gene, CDR3 DNA, CDR3 protein. D genes are given only for firm matches. Clone size is given for some rows only: seen once, a few or many times, or a class if the clone is expanded.

TRBJ2-2 NA NA TRBV30 TGTGCCTGGGGCTGGGGGCTAGATTCCGGGGAGCTGTTTTTT CAWGWGLDSGELFF
TRBJ1-4 NA NA TRBV7-2 TGTGCCAGCAGAAAGGCCCAAAATGAAAAACTGTTTTTT CASRKAQNEKLFF
TRBJ2-7 NA NA TRBV2 TGTGCCAGCAGTGAAATTCCAGGGATTACCTACGAGCAGTACTTC CASSEIPGITYEQYF
TRBJ2-4 NA TRBD2 TRBV18 TGTGCCAGCTCACCACGGCTAGCGGGGGGGCTAGCCAAAAACATTCAGTACTTC CASSPRLAGGLAKNIQYF
TRBJ2-2 NA NA TRBV6-5 TGTGCCAGCGGCAGGACGAACACCGGGGAGCTGTTTTTT CASGRTNTGELFF
TRBJ1-4 few NA TRBV7-9 TGTGCCAGCAGCACTTCTGGGGGGGCAGAGAATGAAAAACTGTTTTTT CASSTSGGAENEKLFF
TRBJ2-7 NA NA TRBV7-6 TGTGCCAGCAGCTTAGCCTTCGACGGGGCCACCTACGAGCAGTACTTC CASSLAFDGATYEQYF
TRBJ2-3 NA NA TRBV9 TGTGCCAGCAGCCCCGGGACTAGCACAGATACGCAGTATTTT CASSPGTSTDTQYF
TRBJ2-7 NA NA TRBV5-1 TGCGCCAGCAGCTTGGGCTCGGACCCCCTCTACGAGCAGTACTTC CASSLGSDPLYEQYF
TRBJ1-2 NA TRBD1 TRBV5-6 TGTGCCAGCAGCTCGGGACAGGGGGTTACCGGCTACACCTTC CASSSGQGVTGYTF
TRBJ2-5 NA NA TRBV6-1 TGTGCCAGCAGTGAAGTTCTAGTTAATAGCGACCCGACCCAGTACTTC CASSEVLVNSDPTQYF
TRBJ1-4 few NA TRBV30 TGTGCCTGGAGTCCGGACGGGACGAATGAAAAACTGTTTTTT CAWSPDGTNEKLFF
TRBJ1-4 NA NA TRBV6-5 TGTGCCAGCAGTTACAGGCAGTGGAGCAATGAAAAACTGTTTTTT CASSYRQWSNEKLFF
TRBJ2-5 NA NA TRBV11-2 TGTGCCAGCAGCTTATCGGGGCAGCTACTTCAAGAGACCCAGTACTTC CASSLSGQLLQETQYF
TRBJ2-1 NA TRBD2 TRBV10-2 TGCGCCAGCAGTGGTTCTAGCGGGGGGGCTCCTGAGCAGTTCTTC CASSGSSGGAPEQFF
TRBJ1-3 NA NA TRBV7-9 TGTGCCAGCAGCAAATCGGCGAGCAGAAACACCATATATTTT CASSKSASRNTIYF
TRBJ1-1 NA NA TRBV7-9 TGTGCCAGCAGCTTGGCAGGGTCATTCTTAGCTTTCTTT CASSLAGSFLAFF
TRBJ2-2 NA NA TRBV7-9 TGTGCCAGCAGCTGGTATGGGGGCGCGGACACCGGGGAGCTGTTTTTT CASSWYGGADTGELFF
TRBJ2-7 few TRBD1 TRBV5-1 TGCGCCAGCAGCCCAGGACAGGGGGCATTCTCCTACGAGCAGTACTTC CASSPGQGAFSYEQYF
TRBJ1-2 NA NA TRBV20-1 TGCAGTGTAGACGGCTACACCTTC CSVDGYTF
TRBJ2-3 NA TRBD1 TRBV5-1 TGCGCCAGCAGCGCCAATCCGGGACAGGGTTGGAGCACAGATACGCAGTATTTT CASSANPGQGWSTDTQYF
TRBJ2-7 once TRBD2 TRBV2 TGTGCCAGCGCGGGGGGGGAGTTATACGAGCAGTACTTC CASAGGELYEQYF
TRBJ1-6 NA TRBD1 TRBV5-6 TGTGCCAGCAGCTTGACAGGGGCCAATTCACCCCTCCACTTT CASSLTGANSPLHF
TRBJ2-3 NA TRBD2 TRBV24-1 TGTGCCACCGGTAGCGGGGGAAAGGCAGATACGCAGTATTTT CATGSGGKADTQYF
TRBJ2-1 NA NA TRBV25-1 TGTGCCAGCAGTGTAGCCGGGGGGCTCTACAATGAGCAGTTCTTC CASSVAGGLYNEQFF
TRBJ2-6 NA TRBD1 TRBV19 TGTGCCAGTAGTGCAACGGGACAGGGGGCGCCTGGGGCCAACGTCCTGACTTTC CASSATGQGAPGANVLTF
TRBJ2-3 NA TRBD2 TRBV11-2 TGTGCCAGCAGCCCGACGACGGGGGGGGATACGCAGTATTTT CASSPTTGGDTQYF